This entry lists 17 T cell receptor beta chains sequenced from one sample in a study of long-term antiretroviral therapy in people with HIV. An immunoSEQ assay, version v3.0, was performed at survey level. Profiled with immunoSEQ multiplex PCR; TCRdb holds only in-frame clones, not every one. The table includes about 7,800 clones, approximately 81% detected once. Source: unsorted PBMCs, taken 2.5 to 2.7 years before starting antiretroviral therapy. Receptors originate from a man in his forties or fifties with HIV.

This chain connects TRBV9 to TRBJ1-1; tentative D call: TRBD1 (5 bases). V lost 1 base and J lost 0, with 10 bases in between. This CDR3 has 15 residues. Germline CDR1 is SGDLS and CDR2 is YYNGEE. The CDR3 protein is CASSVTGDLNTEAFF. The CDR3 nucleotides are TGTGCCAGCAGCGTAACAGGAGATTTGAACACTGAAGCTTTCTTT.

The rearrangement links TRBV5-5 to TRBJ2-1; no definite D call. The CDR3 is made up of 14 amino acids. The germline V gene has CDR1 SGHKS and CDR2 YYEKEE (reference sequence). V lost 4 bases to trimming and J lost 3 bases, with 11 bases between them. The CDR3 here is CASSLTPFYNEQFF. CDR3 DNA sequence: TGTGCCAGCAGCCTGACCCCATTCTACAATGAGCAGTTCTTC.

The chain has TRBV6-5 and TRBJ1-6, with a tentative D call TRBD1 (5 bases). The CDR3 runs to 15 residues. Germline loops: CDR1 MNHEY, CDR2 SVGAGI. Trimming removed 0 bases at V and 3 bases at J, with 6 bases between. The CDR3 sequence is CASSYSQGYNSPLHF. As DNA, the CDR3 is TGTGCCAGCAGTTACTCGCAGGGCTATAATTCACCCCTCCACTTT.

The rearrangement links TRBV11-2 to TRBJ2-7; D gene uncertain. V dropped 3 bases and J dropped 5 bases, with 14 bases sitting between them. The CDR3 is made up of 14 amino acids. Germline assignment: CDR1 SGHAT and CDR2 FQNNGV. The CDR3 protein is CASSLIPATHEQYF. CDR3 nucleotides: TGTGCCAGCAGCTTGATCCCGGCCACCCACGAGCAGTACTTC.

CDR3: CASSLEWAGGEKLFF. For the CDR3, the DNA is TGTGCCAGCAGCTTAGAATGGGCAGGGGGTGAAAAACTGTTTTTT. The genes are TRBV7-2 and TRBJ1-4; 7 positions agree with TRBD1. Germline CDR1 is SGHTA and CDR2 is FQGNSA. The length of the CDR3 is 15 residues. V was clipped by 1 base and J by 7 bases; unmatched bases: 6.

The rearrangement links TRBV5-4 to TRBJ2-3; possibly TRBD2 for D (5 bases). Germline CDR1 and CDR2: SGHNT and YYREEE (reference sequence). Trimming took 3 bases from V and 6 from J, leaving 17 bases between them. The CDR3 sequence is 15 residues long. CDR3 in amino acids: CASSSNPSPGDTQYF. DNA for the CDR3: TGTGCCAGCAGCTCCAACCCCTCCCCGGGGGATACGCAGTATTTT. The full variable domain, in which reference TRBV5-4 and TRBJ2-3 provide the parts outside the CDR3, is ETGVTQSPTHLIKTRGQQVTLRCSSQSGHNTVSWYQQALGQGPQFIFQYYREEENGRGNFPPRFSGLQFPNYSSELNVNALELDDSALYLCASSSNPSPGDTQYFGPGTRLTVL.

CDR3 protein: CASSHPGQGDEKLFF. CDR3 coding DNA: TGTGCCAGCAGCCACCCGGGACAGGGAGATGAAAAACTGTTTTTT. V is TRBV4-2 and J is TRBJ1-4; 9 bases match TRBD1. With 3 bases clipped from V and 6 bases from J, the junction kept 5 bases outside the gene matches. The CDR3 is 15 residues long. Per the germline V gene, CDR1 is LGHNA and CDR2 is YNFKEQ.

The rearrangement links TRBV7-9 to TRBJ2-3; D could derive from TRBD1 or TRBD2 (5 bases each). CDR3 length equals 15 residues. The germline V gene has CDR1 SEHNR and CDR2 FQNEAQ (reference sequence). The V gene lost 8 bases and the J gene lost 2 bases, with 17 bases spanning the gap. CDR3 nucleotides: TGTGCCAGCGAGACTGGGACGCTTTCCACAGATACGCAGTATTTT. It yields the protein CASETGTLSTDTQYF.

This clone showed up just a few times. The chain joins TRBV20-1 to TRBJ2-7; the D gene is possibly TRBD1 (6 bases). Trimming removed 6 bases from V and 5 bases from J, with 11 bases in between. The CDR3 spans 11 residues. Germline V gene lookup returns CDR1 DFQATT and CDR2 SNEGSKA (reference sequence). The CDR3 DNA reads TGCAGTGCCGCTCACAGGGACGAGCAGTACTTC. Protein: CSAAHRDEQYF.

In this sample, this clone turned up a few times. The chain couples TRBV11-2 to TRBJ2-7; D not resolved. Germline V CDR1 and CDR2: SGHAT, FQNNGV. The CDR3 runs to 11 residues. V dropped 4 bases and J dropped 6 bases, with 7 bases sitting between them. The CDR3 sequence: CASSSPAEQYF. CDR3 DNA: TGTGCCAGCAGCTCCCCGGCCGAGCAGTACTTC.

This chain connects TRBV12-5 to TRBJ2-3, with 12 nucleotides matching TRBD2. Germline V CDR1 and CDR2: LGHNT, FRNRAP. V shed 1 base and J 4 bases; nucleotides not matched to a gene: 6. CDR3 length equals 17 residues. The CDR3 here is CASGLGSSGGAPDTQYF. CDR3 DNA sequence: TGTGCTAGTGGTTTGGGCTCTAGCGGGGGGGCCCCAGATACGCAGTATTTT.

In its sample, this clone was seen a few times. The genes are TRBV30 and TRBJ1-2; D unresolved. V lost 5 bases and J 1 base, leaving 17 bases between the germline ends. Germline CDR1 GTSNPN, CDR2 SVGIG (reference sequence). The CDR3 loop spans 15 amino acids. CDR3 loop: CAWEGIGRVNYGYTF. The CDR3 DNA reads as TGTGCCTGGGAGGGAATTGGCCGGGTTAACTATGGCTACACCTTC.

The chain employs TRBV19 and TRBJ2-3, with TRBD2 matching 11 bases. The J segment lost 0 bases and the V segment lost 6 bases, leaving 5 bases of the junction unmatched. The CDR3 runs to 16 residues. Germline values: CDR1 LNHDA, CDR2 SQIVND (reference sequence). The CDR3 reads CASSQTSGTSTDTQYF. The CDR3 DNA sequence: TGTGCCAGTAGCCAGACTAGCGGGACTAGCACAGATACGCAGTATTTT.

The chain employs TRBV7-2 and TRBJ2-3; perhaps TRBD2 as D (6 bases). This CDR3 region has 14 residues. V lost 6 bases and J lost 3, with 13 bases in between. Germline V gene lookup returns CDR1 SGHTA and CDR2 FQGNSA. The CDR3 sequence: CASSPVSGTDTQYF. The CDR3 nucleotides read TGTGCCAGCAGTCCTGTTAGCGGAACAGATACGCAGTATTTT.

This clone was detected a few times. The gene calls are TRBV5-1 and TRBJ1-2, with 9 positions matching TRBD1. This CDR3 is 14 amino acids long. The germline V gene encodes CDR1 SGHRS and CDR2 YFSETQ. V shed 6 bases and J 8 bases; nucleotides not matched to a gene: 11. DNA of the CDR3: TGCGCCAGCAACCGGGACAGGGATTATGGGGGCTACACCTTC. Amino acids: CASNRDRDYGGYTF.

This chain links TRBV6-5 with TRBJ1-1, with a possible D match to TRBD1 (6 bases). With 2 bases removed from V and 4 bases from J, the gap between germline ends came to 11 bases. Looked up from germline, CDR1 is MNHEY and CDR2 is SVGAGI. The CDR3 spans 14 residues. CDR3 nucleotides: TGTGCCAGCAGTTACCGGGGGCTGGCCACTGAAGCTTTCTTT. Protein product: CASSYRGLATEAFF.

This chain joins TRBV28 and TRBJ2-1; a weak D match, TRBD2 (7 bases). The CDR3 extends over 16 amino acids. Trimming pared 7 bases from V and 8 bases from J, leaving 24 bases between. Germline assignment: CDR1 MDHEN and CDR2 SYDVKM. As DNA, the CDR3 is TGTGCCAGCACCCCCCGCCTAGTGGGGGGGGCGGATGAGCAGTTCTTC. Amino acids: CASTPRLVGGADEQFF.